These 15 T cell receptor beta chains came from one sample sequenced in a study of T cells after yellow fever vaccination. Each CDR3 protein is one row after TCRdb ran MiXCR on the 5' RACE reads. The data contain some 240,000 distinct CDR3 sequences, more than 3.5% of them seen just once; the ten biggest clones take up over 15%. This specimen was PBMCs, taken 15 days after the yellow fever booster vaccination. These receptors were collected from a man between 18 and 35 years old who received the YFV17D yellow fever vaccine.

This clonotype was observed many times. V is TRBV4-2 and J is TRBJ1-4; a weak D match, TRBD1 (6 bases). Trimming cost V 0 bases and J 8 bases, with 19 bases left between them. Germline V gives CDR1 LGHNA, CDR2 YNFKEQ. The CDR3 consists of 17 residues. DNA for the CDR3: TGTGCCAGCAGCCAAGATCCGTTCGGCCAAACAGGGGAAAAACTGTTTTTT. Translating it yields CASSQDPFGQTGEKLFF.

This clonotype came up many times. This chain joins TRBV4-2 and TRBJ1-3; D is ambiguous. Trimming cost V 3 bases and J 8 bases, with 17 bases left between them. Per germline, CDR1 LGHNA and CDR2 YNFKEQ. There are 15 residues in the CDR3. The CDR3 is CASSQDGASRDTIYF. The CDR3 coding sequence is TGTGCCAGCAGCCAGGACGGAGCGAGTCGGGACACCATATATTTT.

V is TRBV6-5 and J is TRBJ2-5; D is possibly TRBD1 (5 bases). Per the germline V gene, CDR1 is MNHEY and CDR2 is SVGAGI. This CDR3 region has 15 residues. Trimming cost V 2 bases and J 6 bases, with 16 bases left between them. The CDR3 is CASSYGQGASKTQYF. CDR3 DNA sequence: TGTGCCAGCAGTTACGGGCAGGGCGCGTCGAAGACCCAGTACTTC.

This clonotype was picked up many times. The rearrangement uses TRBV7-9 and TRBJ2-7; 7 positions match TRBD1. After removal of 5 bases from V and 2 bases from J, the junction contained 6 bases not matched to a gene. CDR1 SEHNR and CDR2 FQNEAQ come from the germline V gene (reference sequence). The CDR3 has 14 residues. The CDR3 is CASSPRDSTYEQYF. CDR3 coding DNA: TGTGCCAGCAGCCCCCGGGACAGTACCTACGAGCAGTACTTC. Variable domain in full (rest from reference TRBV7-9 and TRBJ2-7): DTGVSQNPRHKITKRGQNVTFRCDPISEHNRLYWYRQTLGQGPEFLTYFQNEAQLEKSRLLSDRFSAERPKGSFSTLEIQRTEQGDSAMYLCASSPRDSTYEQYFGPGTRLTVT.

This clonotype was found once. A single base separates this from a much larger clone, so it may be a read error. The V and J genes are TRBV29-1 and TRBJ2-5; D perhaps matches TRBD1 (5 bases). This CDR3 has 11 residues. Germline CDR1 SQVTM, CDR2 ANQGSEA. The CDR3: CSVGQQGTQYF. The CDR3 DNA follows: TGCAGCGTTGGACAGCAAGGGACCCAGTACTTC.

At least ten counts were recorded for this clonotype. The V gene is TRBV18, the J gene TRBJ1-1; D is undetermined. From germline, CDR1 is KGHSH and CDR2 LQKENI. The CDR3 is 16 residues long. The V end was cut by 4 bases, the J end by 0 bases, with 15 bases between. The CDR3 nucleotides are TGTGCCAGCTCACTCATTAGTGCACGGTTGAACACTGAAGCTTTCTTT. It is translated as CASSLISARLNTEAFF.

The sample holds many counts of this clonotype. V and J are TRBV3-1 and TRBJ1-2; the D is unclear. The CDR3 has 11 amino acids. Germline V gene sequence: CDR1 LGHDT, CDR2 YNNKEL (reference sequence). V lost 3 bases and J 11 bases, leaving 10 bases between the germline ends. CDR3 sequence reads: CASSQLWRYTF. The CDR3 DNA follows: TGTGCCAGCAGCCAGTTATGGCGGTACACCTTC.

This clonotype came up many times. The chain uses TRBV21-1 and TRBJ2-3; no DNA check was done on the table's D call, TRBD1. TRBV21-1 is noted as a pseudogene. The CDR3 extends over 20 amino acids. The CDR3 DNA reads TGTGCCAGCAGCAAAGGCGGCGGGGCCTGGGACAGGGATTTATCAGATACGCAGTATTTT. The encoded protein is CASSKGGGAWDRDLSDTQYF.

Many counts were recorded for this clonotype. The genes are TRBV7-8 and TRBJ1-5, with no clear D. There are 14 residues in the CDR3. V gave up 3 bases and J gave up 6 bases, with 12 bases separating them. Germline CDR1 reads SGHVS; CDR2 reads FQNEAQ. The CDR3 DNA sequence: TGTGCCAGCAGCTTTAGTGGGTTTAGTCAGCCCCAGCATTTT. It is translated as CASSFSGFSQPQHF.

This chain links TRBV20-1 with TRBJ1-6, with D unclear. This CDR3 spans 13 amino acids. Trimming left V 3 bases short and J 9 bases short, with 12 bases between. In germline, CDR1 is DFQATT, CDR2 SNEGSKA (reference sequence). In DNA form, the CDR3 reads TGCAGTGCTAGGCAGGACTTGATTTCACCCCTCCACTTT. It is translated as CSARQDLISPLHF.

In this sample, this clonotype turned up many times. The chain joins TRBV6-1 to TRBJ2-1; D is unresolved. The V and J ends lost 6 bases and 4 bases respectively, with 4 bases between them. The CDR3 is 11 residues long. CDR1 and CDR2 (germline): MNHNS, SASEGT. The CDR3 reads CASRGYNEQFF. CDR3 nucleotide sequence: TGTGCCAGCAGAGGATACAATGAGCAGTTCTTC.

Here the CDR3 DNA reads TGTGCCAGCAGTTACGTGGGGAAAGGGAACGGAAGACCCTGGGCCCTCCACTTT. It codes for CASSYVGKGNGRPWALHF. The chain joins TRBV6-6 to TRBJ1-6; D is unclear. The CDR3 consists of 18 residues. The germline V gene has CDR1 MNHNY and CDR2 SVGAGI (reference sequence). V lost 2 bases and J 14 bases, leaving 28 bases between the germline ends.

This chain links TRBV5-5 with TRBJ1-2; TRBD1 agrees at 8 bases. The V segment lost 3 bases and the J segment 3 bases; nucleotides outside the gene matches: 10. The germline gives CDR1 SGHKS, CDR2 YYEKEE (reference sequence). The CDR3 length is 16 residues. CDR3 sequence: CASSSRTGLAYYGYTF. The CDR3 region has the DNA TGTGCCAGCAGCTCCAGGACAGGGCTAGCCTACTATGGCTACACCTTC.

In this sample, this clonotype turned up many times. The chain employs TRBV7-2 and TRBJ1-6, with unresolved D. This CDR3 is built from 15 residues. The germline V and J ends were trimmed by 1 base and 10 bases, with 14 bases remaining between them. Per germline, CDR1 SGHTA and CDR2 FQGNSA. The DNA of the CDR3 is TGTGCCAGCAGCTTAGTCGCAGGAACCAGGTCACCCCTCCACTTT. It yields the protein CASSLVAGTRSPLHF.

CDR3 DNA sequence: TGCAGCGGGACAGCGAACACTGAAGCTTTCTTT. This codes for CSGTANTEAFF. The V and J genes are TRBV29-1 and TRBJ1-1, with a possible D match to TRBD1 (6 bases). Looked up from germline, CDR1 is SQVTM and CDR2 is ANQGSEA. The CDR3 loop spans 11 amino acids. V gave up 7 bases and J gave up 1 base, with 7 bases separating them.